Described below is a single TCR beta chain sequence and its context. The junction and the germline gene differ at one end; a read error may be behind it. The CDR3 is 17 amino acids. The germline V gene encodes CDR1 SQVTM and CDR2 ANQGSEA. The sample comes from a study of OX40 agonist ivuxolimab in advanced cancers. Study background: From about 20 to 79 years was the age range, with a mean of around 54 years, and nearly 85% were male.

Profiling relied on immunoSEQ multiplex PCR, and the TCRdb table lists in-frame clones only, not all of them. The table has about 50,000 clones, roughly 90% seen once. The specimen was CD4+ or CD8+ T cells sorted from blood, collected in a trial of the OX40 agonist ivuxolimab. The chain joins TRBV29-1 to TRBJ2-1; the match to TRBD2 covers 15 bases. This receptor was taken from an adult with an advanced solid tumor such as melanoma, head and neck, liver or kidney cancer. The CDR3 region has the DNA TGCAGCGTCGAAGGACTAGCGGGAGGGCCCGCCTACAATGAGCAGTTCTTC. It is translated as CSVEGLAGGPAYNEQFF.